The 5 T cell receptor beta chains below were found in one sample sequenced in a study of blood T cell repertoires in COVID-19. This table comes from immunoSEQ multiplex PCR, and its TCRdb copy is limited to in-frame clones, with some not included. The table includes approximately 170,000 clones, more than 65% detected once. Sequenced input: peripheral blood. These receptors were collected from a woman over 75 with active or convalescent COVID-19.

V usage is TRBV5-1 and J usage is TRBJ2-7; the match to TRBD1 covers 8 bases. Germline trimming cut 4 bases from V and 4 bases from J; bases unmatched to any gene: 7. Germline lookup yields CDR1 SGHRS and CDR2 YFSETQ. This CDR3 has 14 residues. CDR3 residues: CASSVGTGEYEQYF. The CDR3 coding sequence is TGCGCCAGCAGCGTGGGGACAGGAGAATACGAGCAGTACTTC.

This chain links TRBV10-1 with TRBJ2-7; no definite D call. Trimming took off 0 bases at V and 1 base at J, with 4 bases between the two ends. Germline CDR1 WNHNN, CDR2 SYGVQD (reference sequence). The CDR3 covers 13 residues. CDR3 region: CASSESTSYEQYF. DNA of the CDR3: TGCGCCAGCAGTGAGTCTACATCCTACGAGCAGTACTTC.

The chain joins TRBV10-3 to TRBJ1-1; D remains ambiguous. V was clipped by 9 bases and J by 1 base, with 6 bases between them. In germline, CDR1 is ENHRY, CDR2 SYGVKD. This CDR3 is 11 amino acids long. CDR3 nucleotides: TGTGCCATAAGAGGGAACACTGAAGCTTTCTTT. This gives the protein CAIRGNTEAFF.

This clone has a handful of counts. V usage is TRBV6-2 or TRBV6-3 and J usage is TRBJ1-2, with 8 nucleotides matching TRBD1. The V segment lost 1 base and the J segment 4 bases; nucleotides outside the gene matches: 2. The CDR3 is 14 amino acids. Germline V gene lookup returns CDR1 MNHEY and CDR2 SVGEGT. DNA of the CDR3: TGTGCCAGCAGTTACTTCGGACAGGGCTATGGCTACACCTTC. Translation: CASSYFGQGYGYTF.

This clone was counted only a few times. The chain combines TRBV9 with TRBJ2-1, with TRBD2 identical over 13 bases. Germline lookup yields CDR1 SGDLS and CDR2 YYNGEE. The CDR3 runs 16 residues. With 1 base clipped from V and 7 bases from J, the junction kept 5 bases outside the gene matches. The CDR3 nucleotides read TGTGCCAGCAGCGTACAGGGACTAGCGGGGCTAAATGAGCAGTTCTTC. Translated, it gives CASSVQGLAGLNEQFF.